One and the same sample provided the 32 T cell receptor beta chains below, sequenced in a study of T cells expressing NK-cell markers. TCRdb processed the 5' RACE reads again and assigns one entry to each CDR3 protein, with no DNA. This listing includes under 500,000 distinct CDR3 sequences. Sequencing was performed on blood T cells: a sorted CD56 or NKG2C T cell subset, CD4+ or CD8+ T cells, or bulk PBMC T cells (not recorded which). The receptors shown here come from a woman between 18 and 75 years old in good health.

This chain uses TRBV5-1 with TRBJ1-2; the TCRdb call, TRBD1, lacks DNA for checking. The CDR3 is made up of 14 amino acids. CDR1 is SGHRS and CDR2 is YFSETQ in the germline V gene. CDR3 loop: CASSHLGGDDGYTF.

The rearrangement joins TRBV5-1 to TRBJ2-5; TCRdb gives TRBD1 as the D gene, but with no DNA this cannot be confirmed. In germline, CDR1 is SGHRS, CDR2 YFSETQ. The CDR3 has 14 amino acids. The CDR3 is CASSLRQGKETQYF.

The chain carries TRBV7-9 and TRBJ1-6. Germline CDR1 and CDR2: SEHNR and FQNEAQ (reference sequence). This CDR3 contains 15 residues. The CDR3 loop is CASSPQLSYNSPLHF.

The chain combines TRBV27 with TRBJ2-6. This CDR3 is 19 amino acids long. The germline gives CDR1 MNHEY, CDR2 SMNVEV (reference sequence). The CDR3 region is CASSWMSSLGDSGANVLTF.

This chain joins TRBV20-1 and TRBJ2-3; there is no DNA to check the TCRdb D call of TRBD1. CDR3 length: 13 residues. Germline CDR1 reads DFQATT; CDR2 reads SNEGSKA (reference sequence). The CDR3 sequence is CSAVAGSTDTQYF.

J is TRBJ1-4 and V is TRBV19; TCRdb gives TRBD1 as the D gene, but with no DNA this cannot be confirmed. CDR1 LNHDA and CDR2 SQIVND come from the germline V gene (reference sequence). The CDR3 consists of 14 residues. Here the CDR3 reads CASSAHDRNEKLFF.

V usage is TRBV19 and J usage is TRBJ2-3; no DNA is available, so the TRBD1 call from TCRdb remains unchecked. The CDR3 runs 17 residues. Per the germline V gene, CDR1 is LNHDA and CDR2 is SQIVND (reference sequence). Here the CDR3 reads CASSTHKLGGSTDTQYF.

The chain employs TRBV20-1 and TRBJ2-7; the D call of TRBD1 rests on TCRdb alone, since no DNA is present to check it. This CDR3 has 14 amino acids. Germline-derived CDR1 and CDR2 are DFQATT and SNEGSKA (reference sequence). This CDR3 reads CSARVSVGPYEQYF.

The chain has TRBV9 and TRBJ1-2; TCRdb names TRBD1, which stays unverified in the absence of DNA. Per germline, CDR1 SGDLS and CDR2 YYNGEE. The CDR3 length is 14 residues. CDR3 sequence reads: CASSVSPGREGYTF. Looking up the rest from reference TRBV9 and TRBJ1-2 gives the full variable domain: DSGVTQTPKHLITATGQRVTLRCSPRSGDLSVYWYQQSLDQGLQFLIQYYNGEERAKGNILERFSAQQFPDLHSELNLSSLELGDSALYFCASSVSPGREGYTFGSGTRLTVV.

The chain couples TRBV9 to TRBJ2-7. The germline V gene has CDR1 SGDLS and CDR2 YYNGEE. The CDR3 extends over 16 amino acids. The CDR3 sequence is CASSVTVVSYQDEQYF.

The chain recombines TRBV12-3 or TRBV12-4 with TRBJ2-7; TCRdb designates TRBD1, a call that cannot be tested without DNA. The CDR3 consists of 11 residues. The CDR3 sequence: CATSGSYEQYF.

The chain carries TRBV20-1 and TRBJ2-7; as DNA is missing, the TRBD2 call by TCRdb cannot be tested. There are 14 residues in the CDR3. Looked up from germline, CDR1 is DFQATT and CDR2 is SNEGSKA (reference sequence). This chain's CDR3 is CSLLGLAEVYEQYF.

The chain uses TRBV14 and TRBJ2-4. Per the germline V gene, CDR1 is SGHDN and CDR2 is FVKESK. The CDR3 runs to 15 residues. CDR3 protein: CASSPRILAKNIQYF.

The chain has TRBV10-3 and TRBJ2-1; the TRBD2 assignment by TCRdb is unverifiable without DNA. CDR1 is ENHRY, CDR2 SYGVKD, per germline. The CDR3 covers 15 residues. CDR3 residues: CAISDRTSGGAGQFF.

This sequence joins TRBV29-1 and TRBJ2-4; the TCRdb D gene call, TRBD2, has no DNA to confirm it. The CDR3 totals 16 residues. Germline CDR1 SQVTM, CDR2 ANQGSEA. The CDR3 loop reads CSVDQRGETGKNIQYF.

The rearrangement joins TRBV20-1 to TRBJ1-1. CDR3 length: 13 amino acids. The germline V gene encodes CDR1 DFQATT and CDR2 SNEGSKA (reference sequence). The CDR3: CSARRQLGTEAFF.

The chain couples TRBV30 to TRBJ2-1. CDR3 length equals 13 residues. Germline V gene lookup returns CDR1 GTSNPN and CDR2 SVGIG (reference sequence). The CDR3: CAWSYGQDNEQFF.

The V and J genes are TRBV11-1 and TRBJ1-2; TCRdb outputs TRBD1, but without DNA this stays unchecked. The CDR3 is 18 amino acids. Germline V lookup: CDR1 SGHAT, CDR2 FQDESV (reference sequence). The CDR3 spells CANGPYPTGAGGNYGYTF.

This rearrangement joins TRBV12-3 or TRBV12-4 to TRBJ1-2; TCRdb gives TRBD1 as the D gene, but with no DNA this cannot be confirmed. The CDR3 sequence is 17 residues long. CDR3 residues: CASSFGDRGRGLDGYTF.

This sequence joins TRBV4-1 and TRBJ1-1; no DNA is available, so the TRBD1 call from TCRdb remains unchecked. The CDR3 extends over 12 amino acids. Germline V gene lookup returns CDR1 MGHRA and CDR2 YSYEKL. The CDR3 loop reads CASSQTGERAFF.

The chain carries TRBV7-2 and TRBJ2-3. The CDR3 covers 14 residues. Germline CDR1 reads SGHTA; CDR2 reads FQGNSA. The CDR3 sequence is CASSLGLRRDTQYF.

CDR3 sequence reads: CASSQTDEQFF. This chain connects TRBV3-1 to TRBJ2-1. The germline V gene encodes CDR1 LGHDT and CDR2 YNNKEL (reference sequence). This CDR3 is 11 amino acids long.

This chain uses TRBV20-1 with TRBJ1-6. The CDR3 is 16 residues long. CDR1 and CDR2 (germline): DFQATT, SNEGSKA (reference sequence). The CDR3 region is CSARDLRSSYNSPLHF.

V is TRBV4-1 and J is TRBJ2-5; TCRdb outputs TRBD2, but without DNA this stays unchecked. Germline values: CDR1 MGHRA, CDR2 YSYEKL. The CDR3 contains 16 residues. CDR3 sequence: CASSQDPGGPQETQYF.

The chain couples TRBV12-3 or TRBV12-4 to TRBJ1-5; TCRdb lists TRBD1, though no DNA is available to test this call. CDR3 length: 13 amino acids. The CDR3 loop is CASSTIQGQPQHF.

The gene calls are TRBV3-1 and TRBJ2-1. Germline loops: CDR1 LGHDT, CDR2 YNNKEL (reference sequence). The CDR3 consists of 14 residues. The CDR3 loop reads CASSQERAYNEQFF.

The J gene is TRBJ2-7, the V gene TRBV6-2 or TRBV6-3; TCRdb designates TRBD1, a call that cannot be tested without DNA. Germline CDR1 and CDR2: MNHEY and SVGEGT. The CDR3 length is 17 residues. This chain's CDR3 is CASSYSKQASREYEQYF.

The CDR3 reads CASSSVGVNTEAFF. This chain links TRBV7-2 with TRBJ1-1. From germline, CDR1 is SGHTA and CDR2 FQGNSA. This CDR3 has 14 amino acids. The full variable domain, completed using reference TRBV7-2 and TRBJ1-1, is GAGVSQSPSNKVTEKGKDVELRCDPISGHTALYWYRQSLGQGLEFLIYFQGNSAPDKSGLPSDRFSAERTGGSVSTLTIQRTQQEDSAVYLCASSSVGVNTEAFFGQGTRLTVV.

V usage is TRBV20-1 and J usage is TRBJ1-1; TCRdb's assignment of TRBD1 cannot be checked, as there is no DNA. The germline V gene encodes CDR1 DFQATT and CDR2 SNEGSKA (reference sequence). There are 15 residues in the CDR3. The CDR3 protein is CSARSDRGLNTEAFF.

The chain recombines TRBV29-1 with TRBJ1-2. The CDR3 totals 14 residues. Germline lookup yields CDR1 SQVTM and CDR2 ANQGSEA. The chain's CDR3 is CSVEEAASNYGYTF. Full variable domain (missing parts from reference TRBV29-1 and TRBJ1-2): SAVISQKPSRDICQRGTSLTIQCQVDSQVTMMFWYRQQPGQSLTLIATANQGSEATYESGFVIDKFPISRPNLTFSTLTVSNMSPEDSSIYLCSVEEAASNYGYTFGSGTRLTVV.

The rearrangement uses TRBV7-2 and TRBJ2-1; TCRdb calls TRBD1, which cannot be checked without DNA. Germline lookup yields CDR1 SGHTA and CDR2 FQGNSA. The CDR3 extends over 16 amino acids. This chain's CDR3 is CASSLDGGSSYNEQFF.

The chain's CDR3 is CASSLDGMNTEAFF. The chain employs TRBV5-1 and TRBJ1-1. The CDR3 is made up of 14 amino acids. The V gene's germline CDR1 is SGHRS and CDR2 YFSETQ.